This T cell receptor beta chain was observed in a study of regulatory T cells in long-lasting Graves disease. Arm-PCR of CDR3 regions with iRepertoire HTBI primers generated TCR beta libraries. TCRdb redid the calling of the multiplex PCR reads with MiXCR, one entry per CDR3 protein. The sample has 300,000 to 350,000 distinct CDR3 sequences; around 20% are singletons. Described time point: persistent/refractory GD, antithyroid drugs over 5 years with positive TRAb. RNA isolated from PBMCs was used to make the TCR library. From germline, CDR1 is LGHDT and CDR2 YNNKEL (reference sequence). The CDR3 has 16 amino acids. V lost 3 bases, J lost 6 bases, and 15 bases lay in between. The sample holds many counts of this clonotype.

V and J are TRBV3-1 and TRBJ1-6; no firm D call. The clonotype originates from a female donor with Graves disease. This material consisted of peripheral blood mononuclear cells (PBMCs), taken when the disease was refractory, from a patient treated with antithyroid drugs. The CDR3 protein is CASSQVGPGSNSPLHF. The CDR3 DNA reads TGTGCCAGCAGCCAGGTCGGGCCTGGGAGTAATTCACCCCTCCACTTT.